The 3 T cell receptor beta chains listed next were all sequenced from one sample in a study of control samples from healthy donors and cancer patients. The table came from immunoSEQ multiplex PCR; TCRdb's copy has only in-frame clones and leaves some out. The top ten clones hold around 1.6% of a sample with roughly 150,000 clones, about 86% of them seen once. The sequenced sample was blood. These receptors all stem from a man aged 18 to 29 in good health.

The chain employs TRBV13 and TRBJ2-7; the D gene is possibly TRBD2 (7 bases). This CDR3 is 16 amino acids long. The V gene's germline CDR1 is PRHDT and CDR2 FYEKMQ (reference sequence). V was clipped by 5 bases and J by 2 bases, with 19 bases between them. DNA for the CDR3: TGTGCCAGCAGCAACCAAAAGGGGGAGGGGGCCTACGAGCAGTACTTC. This sequence encodes CASSNQKGEGAYEQYF.

The CDR3 reads CASSLAGGTDTQYF. In DNA form, the CDR3 reads TGTGCCAGCAGCTTGGCGGGGGGCACAGATACGCAGTATTTT. This chain uses TRBV5-4 with TRBJ2-3; D perhaps matches TRBD2 (6 bases). The CDR3 is 14 residues long. V was clipped by 0 bases and J by 1 base, with 6 bases between them. Per the germline V gene, CDR1 is SGHNT and CDR2 is YYREEE (reference sequence).

CDR3 coding DNA: TGTGCCAGCAACCTCGAAAGGGGGCGTAATTCACCCCTCCACTTT. It codes for CASNLERGRNSPLHF. J is TRBJ1-6 and V is TRBV28; TRBD1 matches 7 bases. V lost 7 bases, J lost 6 bases, and 9 bases stayed unmatched. The CDR3 is 15 amino acids. Germline CDR1 and CDR2: MDHEN and SYDVKM.